Below are 17 T cell receptor beta chains sequenced from a single sample in a study of cytomegalovirus exposure and HLA in healthy donors. Primers: 60 Vbeta forward and 13 Jbeta reverse. Here immunoSEQ multiplex PCR was the method, and the copy in TCRdb shows in-frame clones only, minus some. Of 120,000 or so clones listed, 74% are singletons. Sequencing was done on a sample of PBMCs. The receptors derive from a woman between 50 and 59 years old in good health and CMV-seropositive.

This chain uses TRBV28 with TRBJ2-3; the match to TRBD2 covers 9 bases. In germline, CDR1 is MDHEN, CDR2 SYDVKM. The trim removed 8 bases at V and 3 bases at J, leaving 3 bases unmatched. The CDR3 covers 13 residues. The CDR3 DNA reads as TGTGCCAGCGGGCGGGGGGGTACAGATACGCAGTATTTT. It yields the protein CASGRGGTDTQYF. The full variable domain, with the rest looked up from reference TRBV28 and TRBJ2-3, is DVKVTQSSRYLVKRTGEKVFLECVQDMDHENMFWYRQDPGLGLRLIYFSYDVKMKEKGDIPEGYSVSREKKERFSLILESASTNQTSMYLCASGRGGTDTQYFGPGTRLTVL.

The V call is TRBV5-6, the J call TRBJ2-5; 13 nucleotides align to TRBD2. Germline V CDR1 and CDR2: SGHDT, YYEEEE. The ends lost 5 bases at V and 2 bases at J; junction bases unmatched: 6. CDR3 length: 16 residues. CDR3 sequence: CASRNWGLAGQETQYF. DNA for the CDR3: TGTGCCAGCAGGAACTGGGGACTAGCGGGGCAAGAGACCCAGTACTTC.

This chain links TRBV4-3 with TRBJ2-3; a possible D gene is TRBD1 (6 bases). This CDR3 contains 17 residues. CDR1 and CDR2 from the germline V gene are LGHNA and YSLEER. V lost 0 bases, J lost 2 bases, and 15 bases lay in between. The CDR3 DNA reads as TGCGCCAGCAGCCAAGATCTGTCAGGGGCCCCCACAGATACGCAGTATTTT. Residues: CASSQDLSGAPTDTQYF.

The V call is TRBV25-1, the J call TRBJ1-5; D perhaps matches TRBD1 (6 bases). Germline V gene data show CDR1 as MGHDK and CDR2 as SYGVNS. The V and J ends lost 5 bases and 6 bases respectively, with 23 bases between them. CDR3 size: 17 residues. CDR3 sequence (DNA): TGTGCCAGCAGTTTACCTACCCCCGGACAGAGACCTCAGCCCCAGCATTTT. It translates to CASSLPTPGQRPQPQHF.

The J gene is TRBJ1-2, the V gene TRBV30; no clear D gene. V lost 0 bases, J lost 9 bases, and 11 bases lay in between. The CDR3 covers 12 residues. Germline CDR1 GTSNPN, CDR2 SVGIG (reference sequence). CDR3 in DNA: TGTGCCTGGAGTGTATCGCCGGGGAGCTACACCTTC. Its translation: CAWSVSPGSYTF. The entire variable domain, with the rest obtained from reference TRBV30 and TRBJ1-2, is as follows: SQTIHQWPATLVQPVGSPLSLECTVEGTSNPNLYWYRQAAGRGLQLLFYSVGIGQISSEVPQNLSASRPQDRQFILSSKKLLLSDSGFYLCAWSVSPGSYTFGSGTRLTVV.

CDR3 in DNA: TGCGCCAGCAGCTTCTCTGACAGGGCGAACTATGGCTACACCTTC. As protein: CASSFSDRANYGYTF. The chain recombines TRBV5-1 with TRBJ1-2, with 7 bases lining up with TRBD1. The V gene end was trimmed by 2 bases and the J gene end by 2 bases; junction bases not matched to a gene: 6. The CDR3 loop spans 15 amino acids. Germline V gene sequence: CDR1 SGHRS, CDR2 YFSETQ.

V usage is TRBV6-5 and J usage is TRBJ2-2, with D possibly matching TRBD2 (7 bases). V lost 4 bases and J lost 4, with 13 bases in between. Per germline, CDR1 MNHEY and CDR2 SVGAGI. The CDR3 runs 15 residues. As DNA, the CDR3 is TGTGCCAGCAGTTCCCTTGGGGGGGCCACCGGGGAGCTGTTTTTT. Translating gives CASSSLGGATGELFF.

V gene TRBV29-1 combines with J gene TRBJ1-1; 9 nucleotides align to TRBD1. The CDR3 runs to 13 residues. Germline V gene sequence: CDR1 SQVTM, CDR2 ANQGSEA. V shed 7 bases, J shed 5 bases, and the junction held 8 bases outside the gene matches. The CDR3 region is CSGQQGARTEAFF. DNA of the CDR3: TGCAGCGGCCAACAGGGGGCGCGGACTGAAGCTTTCTTT.

The rearrangement uses TRBV7-9 and TRBJ1-1; no definite D call. This CDR3 is 13 amino acids long. V gave up 5 bases and J gave up 1 base, with 8 bases separating them. The germline V gene encodes CDR1 SEHNR and CDR2 FQNEAQ (reference sequence). In DNA form, the CDR3 reads TGTGCCAGCAGCGAAGCAGGGAACACTGAAGCTTTCTTT. Its translation: CASSEAGNTEAFF.

The chain combines TRBV19 with TRBJ1-3; 8 bases fit TRBD1. The J segment lost 8 bases and the V segment lost 7 bases, leaving 10 bases of the junction unmatched. The CDR3 extends over 14 amino acids. Germline V gene sequence: CDR1 LNHDA, CDR2 SQIVND (reference sequence). In nucleotides, the CDR3 is TGTGCCAGTATCGGACAGGGAAGATGGGACACCATATATTTT. This sequence encodes CASIGQGRWDTIYF.

J is TRBJ2-5 and V is TRBV29-1, with 10 bases fitting TRBD2. Germline CDR1 and CDR2: SQVTM and ANQGSEA. J lost 7 bases, V lost 4 bases, and 12 bases had no gene match. The CDR3 has 15 amino acids. The DNA for the CDR3 is TGCAGCGTTGTAGCGTCTAGCGGGGGCCGGGGGACCCAGTACTTC. Translating gives CSVVASSGGRGTQYF.

This clone was seen a few times. The chain couples TRBV5-6 to TRBJ1-4, with 8 bases that match TRBD1. The germline gives CDR1 SGHDT, CDR2 YYEEEE. With V trimmed by 2 bases and J by 8 bases, 8 bases remained unmatched. This CDR3 has 15 residues. CDR3 sequence reads: CASSFLTQGAEKLFF. The CDR3, as DNA: TGTGCCAGCAGCTTCCTGACGCAGGGGGCGGAAAAACTGTTTTTT.

The CDR3 here is CASSGPGPEQFF. The CDR3 coding sequence is TGTGCCAGCAGCGGGCCCGGCCCTGAGCAGTTCTTC. This chain uses TRBV13 with TRBJ2-1; unclear D gene. Germline lookup yields CDR1 PRHDT and CDR2 FYEKMQ (reference sequence). The CDR3 is 12 amino acids. The V end was cut by 5 bases, the J end by 9 bases, with 11 bases between.

The chain uses TRBV6-4 and TRBJ1-1; D is undetermined. Trimming shortened V by 6 bases and J by 1 base, and 9 bases separated the two germline ends. The CDR3 consists of 13 residues. CDR1 is MRHNA, CDR2 SNTAGT, per germline. CDR3 DNA sequence: TGTGCCAGCAGCCCCAACGGGAACACTGAAGCTTTCTTT. Its protein product is CASSPNGNTEAFF.

V is TRBV5-1 and J is TRBJ1-5; D unclear. Germline V gives CDR1 SGHRS, CDR2 YFSETQ. Deletions cut 4 bases from V and 3 bases from J, with 11 bases between. The CDR3 length is 14 residues. Here the CDR3 reads CASSIGEFNQPQHF. The DNA of the CDR3 is TGCGCCAGCAGCATAGGAGAATTCAATCAGCCCCAGCATTTT. Full variable domain (remainder filled in from reference TRBV5-1 and TRBJ1-5): KAGVTQTPRYLIKTRGQQVTLSCSPISGHRSVSWYQQTPGQGLQFLFEYFSETQRNKGNFPGRFSGRQFSNSRSEMNVSTLELGDSALYLCASSIGEFNQPQHFGDGTRLSIL.

This sequence joins TRBV18 and TRBJ1-4; D is perhaps TRBD1 (6 bases). V gave up 2 bases and J gave up 4 bases, with 8 bases separating them. Germline CDR1 reads KGHSH; CDR2 reads LQKENI. This CDR3 is built from 14 residues. CDR3: CASSPGTSNEKLFF. The CDR3 DNA follows: TGTGCCAGCTCACCAGGGACAAGTAATGAAAAACTGTTTTTT. The full variable domain, its missing parts supplied by reference TRBV18 and TRBJ1-4, is NAGVMQNPRHLVRRRGQEARLRCSPMKGHSHVYWYRQLPEEGLKFMVYLQKENIIDESGMPKERFSAEFPKEGPSILRIQQVVRGDSAAYFCASSPGTSNEKLFFGSGTQLSVL.

This clone was detected a few times. The chain recombines TRBV9 with TRBJ2-2; D is perhaps TRBD1 (5 bases). The CDR3 is 15 residues long. Germline V CDR1 and CDR2: SGDLS, YYNGEE. V was shortened by 3 bases and J by 4 bases, with 13 bases between the two germline ends. CDR3: CASSATRQSTGELFF. CDR3 nucleotides: TGTGCCAGCAGCGCCACCAGACAGAGCACCGGGGAGCTGTTTTTT.